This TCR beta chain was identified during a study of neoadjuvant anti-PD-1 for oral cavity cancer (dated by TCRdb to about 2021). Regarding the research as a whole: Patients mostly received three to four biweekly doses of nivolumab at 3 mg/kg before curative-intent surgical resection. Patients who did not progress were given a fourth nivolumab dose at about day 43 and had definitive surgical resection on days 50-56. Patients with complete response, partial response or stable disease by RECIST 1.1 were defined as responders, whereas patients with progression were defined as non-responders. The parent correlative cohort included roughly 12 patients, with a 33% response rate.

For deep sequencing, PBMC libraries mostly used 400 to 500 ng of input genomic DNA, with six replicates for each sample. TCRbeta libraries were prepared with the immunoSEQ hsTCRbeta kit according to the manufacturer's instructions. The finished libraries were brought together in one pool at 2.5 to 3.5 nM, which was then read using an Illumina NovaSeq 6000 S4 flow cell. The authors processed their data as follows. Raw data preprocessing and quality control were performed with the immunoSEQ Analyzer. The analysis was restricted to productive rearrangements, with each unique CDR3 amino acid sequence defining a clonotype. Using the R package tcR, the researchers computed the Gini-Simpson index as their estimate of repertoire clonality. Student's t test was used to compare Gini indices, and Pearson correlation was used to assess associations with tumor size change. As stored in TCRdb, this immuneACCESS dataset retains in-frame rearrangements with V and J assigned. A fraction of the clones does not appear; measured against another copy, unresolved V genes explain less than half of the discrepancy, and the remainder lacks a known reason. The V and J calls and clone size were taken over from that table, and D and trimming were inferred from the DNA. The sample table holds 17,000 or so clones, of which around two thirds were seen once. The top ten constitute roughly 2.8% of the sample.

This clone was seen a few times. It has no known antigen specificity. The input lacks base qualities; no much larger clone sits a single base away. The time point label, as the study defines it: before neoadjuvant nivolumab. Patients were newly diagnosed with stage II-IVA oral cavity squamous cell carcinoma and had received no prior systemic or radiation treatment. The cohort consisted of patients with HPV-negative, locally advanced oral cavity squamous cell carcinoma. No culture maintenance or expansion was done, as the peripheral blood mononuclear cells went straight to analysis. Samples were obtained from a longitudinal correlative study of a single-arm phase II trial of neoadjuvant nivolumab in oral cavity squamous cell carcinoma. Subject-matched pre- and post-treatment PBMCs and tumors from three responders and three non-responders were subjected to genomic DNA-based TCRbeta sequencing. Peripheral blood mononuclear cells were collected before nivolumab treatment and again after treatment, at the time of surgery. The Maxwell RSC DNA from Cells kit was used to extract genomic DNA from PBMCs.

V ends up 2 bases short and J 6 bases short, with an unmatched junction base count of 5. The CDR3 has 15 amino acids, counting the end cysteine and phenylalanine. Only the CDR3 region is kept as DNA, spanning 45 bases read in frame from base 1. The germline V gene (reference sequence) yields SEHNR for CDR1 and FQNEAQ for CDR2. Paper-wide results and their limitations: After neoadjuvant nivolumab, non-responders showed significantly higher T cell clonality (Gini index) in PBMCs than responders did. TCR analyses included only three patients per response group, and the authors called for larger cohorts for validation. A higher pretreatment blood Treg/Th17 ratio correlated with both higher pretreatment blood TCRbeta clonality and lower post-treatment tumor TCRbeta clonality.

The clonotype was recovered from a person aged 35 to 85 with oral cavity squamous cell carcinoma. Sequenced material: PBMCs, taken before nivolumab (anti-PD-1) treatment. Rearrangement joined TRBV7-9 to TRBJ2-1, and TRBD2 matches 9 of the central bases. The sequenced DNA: TGTGCCAGCAGCTTATGGCTAGCGGGAATCAATGAGCAGTTCTTC. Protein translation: CASSLWLAGINEQFF.